The subject of this entry is one T cell receptor beta chain. Its antigen is undetermined. Assay: immunoSEQ multiplex PCR; the TCRdb copy retains only in-frame clones and omits some. The sample yields about half a million clones, 80% to 90% seen once. The data originate from a study of Ad26.COV2.S vaccination and SARS-CoV-2 variants. Study context: Administration of Ad26.COV2.S was intramuscular, either once or twice 56 days apart. Study-wide points: Estimates derived from TCR breadth and depth analyses may have underestimated total T cell responses.

As to treatment: around 19 received Ad26.COV2.S at low or high dose, single or two shots; about five received placebo; per-sample allocation not given. The samples were gathered on day 63 after the first injection of vaccine or placebo. A Boston adult aged 18-55 years was the donor. The CDR3 spans 14 residues. V lost 9 bases and J 0 bases, leaving 16 bases between the germline ends. Germline loops: CDR1 SGHRS, CDR2 YFSETQ. V and J are TRBV5-1 and TRBJ2-7; D may be TRBD1 or TRBD2 (6 bases each). The sequence came from a person aged 18-60 years who received the Ad26.COV2.S COVID-19 vaccine or a placebo. This specimen was peripheral blood, taken in a trial of Ad26.COV2.S vaccine versus placebo. CDR3: CATSRQDYSYEQYF. CDR3 nucleotide sequence: TGCGCCACCTCCAGACAGGACTACTCCTACGAGCAGTACTTC.